The entry below gives a single T cell receptor beta chain sequence along with its context. This sample is part of a study of blood T cell repertoires in COVID-19. Across the whole study: The cDNA or gDNA used as material had been derived from T cells, B-cell-depleted T cells, or PBMCs.

The CDR3 spans 13 residues. The germline CDR1 and CDR2 sequences are KGHDR and SFDVKD. V was pared by 7 bases and J by 5 bases, with 13 bases between. Per the original data handling: Scientists estimated how many nucleated cells there were by amplifying reference gene primers. Profiling relied on immunoSEQ multiplex PCR, and the TCRdb table lists in-frame clones only, not all of them. Clone size and V and J calls were adopted from that table, with D and trimming inferred from the DNA. This table holds around 250,000 clones, roughly 85% found once. Sequencing used PBMCs or T cells enriched from blood (not recorded which). This sequence originates from a woman between 45 and 60 years old who had recovered from COVID-19. This chain links TRBV24-1 with TRBJ2-5, with a tentative D call TRBD1 (6 bases). CDR3 bases: TGTGCCACCAGCCCATCAGGGGCCGAGACCCAGTACTTC. Its translation is CATSPSGAETQYF.